The present entry profiles one TCR beta chain with its context. The data were obtained in a study of T cell changes during pregnancy in multiple sclerosis. TCRdb's table, derived via immunoSEQ multiplex PCR, lists solely in-frame clones and lacks some. The sample consists of 90,000 to 95,000 clones, 90% to 95% of them appearing once. Germline-derived CDR1 and CDR2 are LNHDA and SQIVND (reference sequence). Trimming removed 6 bases at V and 4 bases at J, with 13 bases between. The CDR3 totals 15 residues. The V call is TRBV19, the J call TRBJ2-6; D remains unclear. The origin of this receptor is a female donor with multiple sclerosis, enrolled in a pregnancy study. The sample was peripheral blood, taken in the third trimester of pregnancy. The CDR3 reads CASSTTLGGANVLTF. CDR3 nucleotides: TGTGCCAGTAGCACAACGCTGGGCGGGGCCAACGTCCTGACTTTC. The variable domain in full, completed from reference TRBV19 and TRBJ2-6, reads DGGITQSPKYLFRKEGQNVTLSCEQNLNHDAMYWYRQDPGQGLRLIYYSQIVNDFQKGDIAEGYSVSREKKESFPLTVTSAQKNPTAFYLCASSTTLGGANVLTFGAGSRLTVL.